This is a list of T cell receptor beta chains from one sample in a study of CD8 T cells in ankylosing spondylitis. TCRdb re-derived calls from the 5' RACE reads in MiXCR, one entry per CDR3 protein. The sample carries about 35,000 distinct CDR3 sequences, approximately 10% recorded once. Sequenced: blood, either unsorted or a sorted T cell fraction (not recorded which). These receptor sequences come from a male donor with ankylosing spondylitis or in good health (not recorded which). CDR3s include the opening cysteine and the closing phenylalanine or tryptophan. A D gene is named only where the DNA matches it firmly. A clone size is listed for some rows: how often the clone was seen (once, few, many), or a class if it is expanded.

TRBD1 TRBJ2-7 TRBV20-1 . CSARSRDRAYEQYF TGCAGTGCTAGGAGCCGGGACAGGGCCTACGAGCAGTACTTC
TRBD2 TRBJ2-1 TRBV7-3 many CASSSGLAGASSYNEQFF TGTGCCAGCAGCTCGGGACTAGCGGGTGCCAGCTCCTACAATGAGCAGTTCTTC
. TRBJ2-4 TRBV2 many CASSHWDFDLAEKNIQYF TGTGCCAGCAGTCACTGGGACTTTGATTTAGCGGAAAAAAACATTCAGTACTTC
TRBD1 TRBJ2-7 TRBV3-1 many CASSQWGQPYEQYF TGTGCCAGCAGCCAATGGGGACAGCCCTACGAGCAGTACTTC
TRBD2 TRBJ2-2 TRBV5-4 many CASSLGGRASGELFF TGTGCCAGCAGCTTAGGCGGGAGGGCCTCCGGGGAGCTGTTTTTT
TRBD1 TRBJ2-7 TRBV20-1 many CSAKNWDSSYEQYF TGCAGTGCGAAGAATTGGGACAGTTCCTACGAGCAGTACTTC
TRBD1 TRBJ1-5 TRBV5-1 many CASSWTGDQPQHF TGCGCCAGCAGCTGGACAGGGGATCAGCCCCAGCATTTT
. TRBJ2-1 TRBV29-1 many CSVDGLAGGNAYNEQFF TGCAGCGTTGACGGGCTCGCTGGCGGGAACGCCTACAATGAGCAGTTCTTC
. TRBJ1-5 TRBV20-1 many CSARDRPDQPQHF TGCAGTGCTAGAGATAGACCTGACCAGCCCCAGCATTTT
TRBD2 TRBJ2-3 TRBV4-1 many CASSQVLAGYRDTQYF TGCGCCAGCAGCCAAGTTCTAGCGGGGTATCGAGATACGCAGTATTTT
. TRBJ2-5 TRBV30 . CAWSSLEETQYF TGTGCCTGGTCTAGTCTCGAAGAGACCCAGTACTTC
. TRBJ2-2 TRBV5-1 many CASSLGVANTGELFF TGCGCCAGCAGCTTGGGCGTAGCGAACACCGGGGAGCTGTTTTTT
. TRBJ2-1 TRBV7-9 . CASSLGFEQFF TGTGCCAGCAGCTTAGGGTTTGAGCAGTTCTTC
. TRBJ1-1 TRBV5-1 many CASSPGGTGTSGTEAFF TGCGCCAGCAGCCCGGGAGGGACGGGGACATCGGGCACTGAAGCTTTCTTT
TRBD1 TRBJ2-3 TRBV5-5 many CASSFYRGAADTQYF TGTGCCAGCAGCTTTTACAGGGGGGCGGCAGATACGCAGTATTTT
TRBD1 TRBJ1-2 TRBV20-1 many CSASGGQGKYGYTF TGCAGTGCTAGCGGGGGACAGGGGAAATATGGCTACACCTTC
TRBD1 TRBJ2-5 TRBV5-6 many CASSKTGGETQYF TGTGCCAGCAGCAAGACAGGGGGAGAGACCCAGTACTTC
. TRBJ2-1 TRBV20-1 . CSARELASPLYKEQFF TGCAGTGCTAGAGAACTGGCTAGCCCCCTTTACAAGGAGCAGTTCTTC
TRBD2 TRBJ2-3 TRBV7-6 . CASSRGLAVSDTQYF TGTGCCAGCAGCAGGGGACTAGCGGTGTCAGATACGCAGTATTTT
. TRBJ2-1 TRBV2 . CASSYRDEQFF TGTGCCAGCAGCTACAGGGATGAGCAGTTCTTC
. TRBJ2-1 TRBV6-1 many CASSESTGDANEQFF TGTGCCAGCAGTGAGTCGACCGGTGACGCCAATGAGCAGTTCTTC
. TRBJ1-2 TRBV7-9 many CASSLGHPGSYGYTF TGTGCCAGCAGCCTTGGACACCCGGGAAGCTATGGCTACACCTTC
. TRBJ2-3 TRBV14 many CASSQDVGDTQYF TGTGCCAGCAGCCAAGATGTCGGAGATACGCAGTATTTT
TRBD2 TRBJ2-1 TRBV10-3 few CAISEWAGVGVRNEQFF TGTGCCATCAGTGAGTGGGCGGGAGTTGGGGTTAGGAATGAGCAGTTCTTC
TRBD2 TRBJ2-7 TRBV5-1 many CASSTGTSGTYEQYF TGCGCCAGCAGCACAGGGACTAGCGGGACCTACGAGCAGTACTTC
TRBD2 TRBJ2-1 TRBV7-3 many CASSFSGRTNEQFF TGTGCCAGCAGCTTCAGCGGGAGGACCAATGAGCAGTTCTTC
TRBD2 TRBJ2-7 TRBV5-1 many CASSLTGGPGYEQYF TGCGCCAGCAGCTTAACGGGAGGGCCCGGGTACGAGCAGTACTTC
TRBD2 TRBJ2-3 TRBV20-1 . CSASRPSGSIGTDTQYF TGCAGTGCTAGCCGGCCTAGCGGGAGTATCGGCACAGATACGCAGTATTTT
. TRBJ2-7 TRBV18 many CASSRTNPYEQYF TGTGCCAGCTCCCGGACCAACCCCTACGAGCAGTACTTC
. TRBJ2-5 TRBV19 many CASSKRQTKETQYF TGTGCCAGTAGTAAGAGACAGACAAAAGAGACCCAGTACTTC
. TRBJ2-7 TRBV20-1 . CSARDFLQYEQYF TGCAGCGCGAGGGACTTCCTGCAATACGAGCAGTACTTC
TRBD2 TRBJ2-3 TRBV14 many CASSRIAGEAPEDTQYF TGTGCCAGCAGCCGCATAGCGGGAGAAGCGCCCGAGGATACGCAGTATTTT
TRBD2 TRBJ2-5 TRBV10-3 . CASQPGSGREETQYF TGTGCCAGCCAACCAGGGAGCGGGAGGGAAGAGACCCAGTACTTC
TRBD2 TRBJ2-5 TRBV28 many CASSSGLAGLKTQYF TGTGCCAGCAGTTCGGGACTAGCAGGGTTGAAGACCCAGTACTTC
. TRBJ1-2 TRBV7-3 medium-sized CASSLTGTGDYGYTF TGTGCCAGCAGCTTAACCGGGACGGGGGACTATGGCTACACCTTC
TRBD2 TRBJ2-1 TRBV7-9 many CASSPALAASYNEQFF TGTGCCAGCAGCCCGGCGCTAGCGGCCTCCTACAATGAGCAGTTCTTC
TRBD2 TRBJ2-1 TRBV5-1 medium-sized CASSSTSGNYNEQFF TGCGCCAGCAGCTCGACTAGCGGGAACTACAATGAGCAGTTCTTC
TRBD2 TRBJ2-1 TRBV20-1 many CSAGLAGGLNEQFF TGCAGTGCTGGACTAGCGGGAGGTCTCAATGAGCAGTTCTTC
. TRBJ1-1 TRBV7-9 many CASSRAESNTEAFF TGTGCCAGCAGCCGAGCCGAAAGTAACACTGAAGCTTTCTTT
. TRBJ2-1 TRBV11-2 many CASSPLILALNEQFF TGTGCCAGCAGCCCTCTGATTCTAGCTCTCAATGAGCAGTTCTTC
. TRBJ2-6 TRBV5-1 many CASSLTSRQSSGANVLTF TGCGCCAGCAGCTTGACAAGTCGCCAAAGCTCTGGGGCCAACGTCCTGACTTTC
TRBD1 TRBJ2-1 TRBV28 many CASRRPGTGGYNEQFF TGTGCCAGCAGACGACCGGGGACAGGGGGCTACAATGAGCAGTTCTTC
TRBD2 TRBJ2-7 TRBV20-1 many CSARLRLGTSGKPYEQYF TGCAGTGCTAGACTTCGCCTCGGGACTAGCGGGAAGCCCTACGAGCAGTACTTC
TRBD2 TRBJ2-7 TRBV20-1 many CSARKIAGRGTSGSSYEQYF TGCAGTGCTAGGAAAATCGCGGGGCGTGGGACTAGCGGGAGCTCCTACGAGCAGTACTTC
. TRBJ2-5 TRBV29-1 few CSVEDVSGTQPGKAQYF TGCAGCGTTGAAGATGTATCTGGGACTCAGCCCGGGAAGGCCCAGTACTTC
. TRBJ2-7 TRBV5-1 many CASSPQDAAYEQYF TGCGCCAGCAGCCCACAAGACGCGGCATACGAGCAGTACTTC
. TRBJ2-1 TRBV30 few CAWNGGSSYNEQFF TGTGCCTGGAATGGCGGCAGCTCCTACAATGAGCAGTTCTTC
. TRBJ2-2 TRBV6-4 many CASRVDSFTGELFF TGTGCCAGCAGGGTAGACAGCTTCACCGGGGAGCTGTTTTTT
TRBD1 TRBJ1-6 TRBV11-2 many CASSLDGRQGNSPLHF TGTGCCAGCAGCTTAGATGGGCGACAGGGTAATTCACCCCTCCACTTT
TRBD2 TRBJ2-1 TRBV28 . CASSPPSGRARNEQFF TGTGCCAGCAGCCCACCTAGCGGGAGGGCCCGGAATGAGCAGTTCTTC
TRBD2 TRBJ2-7 TRBV6-1 few CATHTSGRYEQYF TGTGCCACCCACACTAGCGGGAGGTACGAGCAGTACTTC
TRBD1 TRBJ2-7 TRBV6-2/TRBV6-3 . CASTKVDRGYEQYF TGTGCCAGCACCAAGGTGGACAGGGGCTACGAGCAGTACTTC
. TRBJ1-2 TRBV5-1 . CASSIDDGFGGYTF TGCGCCAGCAGCATTGACGACGGCTTTGGTGGCTACACCTTC
. TRBJ2-1 TRBV7-2 many CASSFPGQEQFF TGTGCCAGCAGCTTCCCAGGACAGGAGCAGTTCTTC
. TRBJ2-1 TRBV7-9 many CASSPPGRGMVINEQFF TGTGCCAGCAGCCCCCCCGGGCGCGGAATGGTGATCAATGAGCAGTTCTTC
TRBD2 TRBJ2-5 TRBV14 . CASSPLAGLQETQYF TGTGCCAGCAGCCCACTAGCGGGGCTCCAAGAGACCCAGTACTTC
. TRBJ2-6 TRBV6-2/TRBV6-3 many CASSYVPGRTGANVLTF TGTGCCAGCAGTTACGTTCCGGGGAGGACTGGGGCCAACGTCCTGACTTTC